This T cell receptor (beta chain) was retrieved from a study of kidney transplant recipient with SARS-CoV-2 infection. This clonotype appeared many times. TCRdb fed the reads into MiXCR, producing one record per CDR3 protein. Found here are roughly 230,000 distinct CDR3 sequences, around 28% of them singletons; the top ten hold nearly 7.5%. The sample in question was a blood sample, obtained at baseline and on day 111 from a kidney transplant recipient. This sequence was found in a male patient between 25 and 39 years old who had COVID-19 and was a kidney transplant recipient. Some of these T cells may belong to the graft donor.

CDR3 sequence reads: CASSAGTGPYEQYF. The CDR3 nucleotides read TGTGCCAGCAGCGCCGGGACCGGACCCTACGAGCAGTACTTC. The chain links TRBV28 to TRBJ2-7; D tentatively fits TRBD1 or TRBD2 (5 bases each). The CDR3 runs 14 residues. Trimming pared 6 bases from V and 2 bases from J, leaving 14 bases between. Germline-derived CDR1 and CDR2 are MDHEN and SYDVKM.